Below, 8 T cell receptor beta chains from the same sample are listed, as sequenced in a study of early T cells in non-severe SARS-CoV-2 infection listed by TCRdb under 2021. The library was obtained by 5' RACE. The data were produced on a NextSeq 500. TCRdb reran the public reads through fastp at Q25 and MiXCR, keeping productive beta chains. For every CDR3 protein sequence, its rows merge into one entry that carries the most common genes and DNA. Within this sample are about 58,000 distinct CDR3 sequences, with 9.5% to 15% of them counted one time only. The ten largest clones take up about 4% of the sample. The specimen was whole blood. The source of these receptors is an adult who was a healthcare worker with PCR-confirmed SARS-CoV-2 infection or an uninfected control (not recorded which).

This clonotype was counted ten times or more. The chain joins TRBV20-1 to TRBJ2-3; D is undetermined. Trimming cost V 3 bases and J 0 bases, with 13 bases left between them. CDR1 DFQATT and CDR2 SNEGSKA come from the germline V gene (reference sequence). The CDR3 spans 15 residues. The CDR3 protein is CSASQAGDSTDTQYF. CDR3 DNA sequence: TGCAGTGCTAGTCAGGCAGGAGATAGCACAGATACGCAGTATTTT.

This clonotype was seen only a few times. The CDR3 bases are TGTGCCAGCTCACCGACTGGGGGCTGGGGCACTGAAGCTTTCTTT. Its translation: CASSPTGGWGTEAFF. The chain couples TRBV18 to TRBJ1-1, with a weak D call TRBD1 (6 bases). CDR1 is KGHSH and CDR2 is LQKENI in the germline V gene. This CDR3 has 15 amino acids. Trimming took 3 bases from V and 4 from J, leaving 15 bases between them.

The CDR3 is CAWSAPLAGAYNEQFF. CDR3 DNA: TGTGCCTGGAGTGCGCCGCTAGCGGGAGCCTACAATGAGCAGTTCTTC. The chain carries TRBV30 and TRBJ2-1, with 10 nucleotides matching TRBD2. This CDR3 spans 16 amino acids. The germline V gene encodes CDR1 GTSNPN and CDR2 SVGIG (reference sequence). The junction had 5 bases not matched to a gene; V was cut back by 1 base and J by 2 bases.

This clonotype has a count of ten or more. The V gene is TRBV29-1, the J gene TRBJ2-7; 8 nucleotides match TRBD1. CDR1 SQVTM and CDR2 ANQGSEA come from the germline V gene. This CDR3 is 13 amino acids long. J was trimmed by 6 bases and V by 3 bases; bases with no gene match: 7. The CDR3 loop is CSVDSGTGGEQYF. The DNA for the CDR3 is TGCAGCGTTGATTCCGGGACAGGTGGCGAGCAGTACTTC.

This clonotype was counted ten times or more. The genes are TRBV28 and TRBJ1-1, with D perhaps TRBD1 (5 bases). Per the germline V gene, CDR1 is MDHEN and CDR2 is SYDVKM. Trimming shortened V by 2 bases and J by 7 bases, and 8 bases separated the two germline ends. The CDR3 runs 12 residues. This CDR3 is CASSLMGVEAFF. DNA for the CDR3: TGTGCCAGCAGTTTAATGGGGGTTGAAGCTTTCTTT. The whole variable domain, remainder taken from reference TRBV28 and TRBJ1-1, is DVKVTQSSRYLVKRTGEKVFLECVQDMDHENMFWYRQDPGLGLRLIYFSYDVKMKEKGDIPEGYSVSREKKERFSLILESASTNQTSMYLCASSLMGVEAFFGQGTRLTVV.

This clonotype has a count of ten or more. V gene TRBV3-1 combines with J gene TRBJ2-1; D not certain. The germline V and J ends were trimmed by 0 bases and 9 bases, with 12 bases remaining between them. The CDR3 is made up of 14 amino acids. The germline V gene encodes CDR1 LGHDT and CDR2 YNNKEL (reference sequence). As DNA, the CDR3 is TGTGCCAGCAGCCAAGATCCTGGGGAAGGTGAGCAGTTCTTC. Translating gives CASSQDPGEGEQFF.

The V call is TRBV7-9, the J call TRBJ2-3; D possibly corresponds to TRBD1 (7 bases). V lost 5 bases and J lost 4, with 13 bases in between. The CDR3 is 14 residues long. Germline CDR1 reads SEHNR; CDR2 reads FQNEAQ (reference sequence). The CDR3 spells CASSPGQRADTQYF. The CDR3 DNA is TGTGCCAGCAGCCCGGGACAGCGGGCAGATACGCAGTATTTT. The full variable domain, its missing parts supplied by reference TRBV7-9 and TRBJ2-3, is DTGVSQNPRHKITKRGQNVTFRCDPISEHNRLYWYRQTLGQGPEFLTYFQNEAQLEKSRLLSDRFSAERPKGSFSTLEIQRTEQGDSAMYLCASSPGQRADTQYFGPGTRLTVL.

The sample holds a few counts of this clonotype. This chain uses TRBV14 with TRBJ2-1, with D tentatively TRBD2 (5 bases). In germline, CDR1 is SGHDN, CDR2 FVKESK. Trimming removed 9 bases at V and 2 bases at J, with 11 bases between. CDR3 length equals 13 residues. CDR3 in amino acids: CASARDPYNEQFF. The CDR3 DNA reads as TGTGCCAGTGCGAGGGATCCCTACAATGAGCAGTTCTTC.